The 29 T cell receptor beta chains given below trace back to one sample, sequenced in a study of molecular identifiers for immune sequencing clone quantification. TCRdb recomputed calls from the PCR reads with MiXCR, one row per CDR3 protein. Seen here are hundreds of thousands of distinct CDR3 sequences, less than 20% observed once, and the top ten hold approximately 0.9%. The sequenced material came from naive CD8+ T cells from blood, with Jurkat cell RNA spiked in. As to subset: FACS-sorted CD8+CD4-CCR7+CD45RA+ naive T cells. The receptors here all came from a human donor in good health. Some libraries in this study had Jurkat cell RNA spiked in.

This clonotype was observed a handful of times. This rearrangement joins TRBV27 to TRBJ2-2, with 7 bases lining up with TRBD2. This CDR3 spans 16 amino acids. Germline CDR1 MNHEY, CDR2 SMNVEV (reference sequence). After removal of 6 bases from V and 6 bases from J, the junction contained 13 bases not matched to a gene. CDR3 loop: CASSPPGGGSAGELFF. In DNA, the CDR3 is TGTGCCAGCAGCCCCCCGGGAGGCGGGAGTGCCGGGGAGCTGTTTTTT.

This clonotype was recorded many times. This chain links TRBV28 with TRBJ2-2; D ambiguous. Germline CDR1 reads MDHEN; CDR2 reads SYDVKM. The CDR3 contains 15 residues. Trimming cost V 1 base and J 1 base, with 7 bases left between them. The CDR3 sequence is CASSLSQMNTGELFF. The DNA of the CDR3 is TGTGCCAGCAGTTTATCCCAGATGAACACCGGGGAGCTGTTTTTT. The entire variable domain, with the rest obtained from reference TRBV28 and TRBJ2-2, is as follows: DVKVTQSSRYLVKRTGEKVFLECVQDMDHENMFWYRQDPGLGLRLIYFSYDVKMKEKGDIPEGYSVSREKKERFSLILESASTNQTSMYLCASSLSQMNTGELFFGEGSRLTVL.

Points on this clonotype: Possible read error: a much larger clone is one base away. V is TRBV6-2 or TRBV6-3 and J is TRBJ2-3; perhaps TRBD1 as D (5 bases). CDR1 and CDR2 from the germline V gene are MNHEY and SVGEGT. V lost 5 bases and J lost 11, with 17 bases in between. There are 13 residues in the CDR3. This CDR3 is CASSQGRWNRQYF. The CDR3 DNA reads TGTGCCAGCAGTCAGGGAAGGTGGAATAGGCAGTATTTT.

This clonotype was observed at least ten times. J is TRBJ2-7 and V is TRBV12-3 or TRBV12-4, with TRBD2 as a possible D gene (6 bases). The length of the CDR3 is 12 residues. The V end was cut by 6 bases, the J end by 6 bases, with 12 bases between. The CDR3 is CASSSMGGEQYF. As DNA, the CDR3 is TGTGCCAGCAGCAGCATGGGGGGCGAGCAGTACTTC.

This chain links TRBV19 with TRBJ2-2; 10 bases map to TRBD2. Germline V CDR1 and CDR2: LNHDA, SQIVND (reference sequence). This CDR3 comprises 19 residues. With 6 bases clipped from V and 4 bases from J, the junction kept 17 bases outside the gene matches. CDR3 residues: CASSPFEAGGIGSTGELFF. CDR3 DNA: TGTGCCAGTAGCCCATTCGAAGCGGGGGGGATTGGAAGCACCGGGGAGCTGTTTTTT.

Many counts were recorded for this clonotype. The rearrangement joins TRBV6-2 or TRBV6-3 to TRBJ2-7; D is undetermined. Between the trimmed V and J ends, which lost 6 bases and 5 bases, there was a span of 8 bases. Per germline, CDR1 MNHEY and CDR2 SVGEGT. The CDR3 is 11 amino acids. This chain's CDR3 is CASRDVDEQYF. CDR3 coding DNA: TGTGCCAGCAGGGACGTGGACGAGCAGTACTTC.

The chain employs TRBV30 and TRBJ1-2; TRBD1 matches at 8 bases. The CDR3 is 13 residues long. V shed 8 bases, J shed 4 bases, and the junction held 9 bases outside the gene matches. CDR1 GTSNPN and CDR2 SVGIG come from the germline V gene (reference sequence). CDR3 in amino acids: CARTQGVLYGYTF. CDR3 nucleotides: TGTGCCAGAACACAGGGGGTACTCTATGGCTACACCTTC.

This clonotype showed up many times. The chain employs TRBV5-8 and TRBJ1-3, with a possible D match to TRBD1 (6 bases). Germline V gene data show CDR1 as SGHTS and CDR2 as YDEGEE. The length of the CDR3 is 14 residues. V was trimmed by 1 base and J by 2 bases, leaving 7 bases between them. The CDR3 protein is CASSLSGAGNTIYF. The CDR3 DNA is TGTGCCAGCAGCTTGTCAGGGGCTGGAAACACCATATATTTT.

This clonotype appeared a few times. CDR3 amino acids: CASSIDGIGSLGQETQYF. In DNA, the CDR3 is TGTGCCAGTAGTATAGACGGGATTGGCTCCCTCGGTCAAGAGACCCAGTACTTC. The J gene is TRBJ2-5, the V gene TRBV19; D may be TRBD2 (5 bases). The CDR3 sequence is 18 residues long. V dropped 0 bases and J dropped 2 bases, with 19 bases sitting between them. The germline CDR1 and CDR2 sequences are LNHDA and SQIVND (reference sequence). Full variable domain (outside the CDR3, taken from reference TRBV19 and TRBJ2-5): DGGITQSPKYLFRKEGQNVTLSCEQNLNHDAMYWYRQDPGQGLRLIYYSQIVNDFQKGDIAEGYSVSREKKESFPLTVTSAQKNPTAFYLCASSIDGIGSLGQETQYFGPGTRLLVL.

Worth noting for this clonotype: A much larger clone sits a single nucleotide away, making a read error possible. V gene TRBV11-1 combines with J gene TRBJ2-3; 9 bases are a match to TRBD2. Per the germline V gene, CDR1 is SGHAT and CDR2 is FQDESV (reference sequence). The CDR3 is made up of 18 amino acids. The CDR3 loop is CAGSTGLRLAGFTDTQYF. The CDR3, as DNA: TGTGCCGGCAGCACTGGGCTGCGGCTAGCGGGATTCACAGATACGCAGTATTTT.

The table lists this clonotype with many counts. The chain uses TRBV10-3 and TRBJ2-5; D gene uncertain. Germline V gene sequence: CDR1 ENHRY, CDR2 SYGVKD. This CDR3 is 13 amino acids long. V lost 0 bases, J lost 2 bases, and 4 bases lay in between. The CDR3 reads CAISESSQETQYF. The CDR3 DNA reads as TGTGCCATCAGTGAGTCGAGTCAAGAGACCCAGTACTTC.

The sample holds many counts of this clonotype. V is TRBV5-5 and J is TRBJ2-5; 9 nucleotides align to TRBD1. Losses at the gene ends were 1 base for V and 5 bases for J; bases not matched to a gene: 12. The CDR3 length is 17 residues. The germline gives CDR1 SGHKS, CDR2 YYEKEE (reference sequence). This CDR3 reads CASSLPNFIGTGETQYF. As DNA, the CDR3 is TGTGCCAGCAGCTTGCCTAACTTTATCGGGACAGGGGAGACCCAGTACTTC.

About this clonotype itself: This may be a read error: a much more frequent sequence differs by one nucleotide. The rearrangement uses TRBV11-2 and TRBJ2-1; unclear D gene. The CDR3 is made up of 15 amino acids. The V gene lost 5 bases and the J gene lost 4 bases, with 15 bases spanning the gap. Looked up from germline, CDR1 is SGHAT and CDR2 is FQNNGV. The CDR3 nucleotides read TGTGCCAGCAGCAACAGCCGAGAGAGGTACAATGAGCAGTTCTTC. Translating gives CASSNSRERYNEQFF. Full variable domain (remainder filled in from reference TRBV11-2 and TRBJ2-1): EAGVAQSPRYKIIEKRQSVAFWCNPISGHATLYWYQQILGQGPKLLIQFQNNGVVDDSQLPKDRFSAERLKGVDSTLKIQPAKLEDSAVYLCASSNSRERYNEQFFGPGTRLTVL.

Worth noting for this clonotype: At one of its ends the junction is not consistent with the germline gene, which may arise from a read error. The CDR3 loop reads CASSQVPSYEQHF. CDR3 in DNA: TGTGCCAGCAGCCAAGTTCCCTCCTACGAGCAGCACTTC. This rearrangement joins TRBV4-2 to TRBJ2-7; D unclear. Germline assignment: CDR1 LGHNA and CDR2 YNFKEQ. This CDR3 comprises 13 residues.

The chain has TRBV7-9 and TRBJ1-2, with 9 bases that match TRBD1. This CDR3 spans 15 amino acids. Losses at the gene ends were 2 bases for V and 7 bases for J; bases not matched to a gene: 8. The germline V gene encodes CDR1 SEHNR and CDR2 FQNEAQ (reference sequence). The CDR3 sequence is CASSLPGQGSVGYTF. In DNA form, the CDR3 reads TGTGCCAGCAGCTTACCAGGACAGGGGTCCGTTGGCTACACCTTC.

There are many counts of this clonotype. The junction and the germline gene differ at one end; a read error may be behind it. The rearrangement joins TRBV27 to TRBJ1-5, with D unclear. The CDR3 runs to 15 residues. CDR1 and CDR2 from the germline V gene are MNHEY and SMNVEV (reference sequence). The CDR3 loop is CASSLSGGGNQPQHF. Written as DNA, the CDR3 is TGCGCCAGCAGCTTGAGCGGTGGGGGCAATCAGCCCCAGCATTTT.

J is TRBJ2-7 and V is TRBV6-2 or TRBV6-3; tentative D call: TRBD2 (5 bases). Trimming removed 4 bases at V and 2 bases at J, with 9 bases between. The V gene's germline CDR1 is MNHEY and CDR2 SVGEGT. The CDR3 extends over 13 amino acids. The CDR3 nucleotides read TGTGCCAGCAGTTCGGAGGAAACCTACGAGCAGTACTTC. Amino acid sequence: CASSSEETYEQYF.

This clonotype was recorded at least ten times. V gene TRBV6-2 or TRBV6-3 combines with J gene TRBJ1-1; 8 nucleotides line up with TRBD1. V trimming: 4 bases; J trimming: 0 bases; junction bases outside the gene matches: 7. This CDR3 contains 16 residues. Per the germline V gene, CDR1 is MNHEY and CDR2 is SVGEGT. CDR3 in DNA: TGTGCCAGCAGTTCCGGGACAGGCGTCCTGAACACTGAAGCTTTCTTT. Amino acids: CASSSGTGVLNTEAFF.

This clonotype was seen ten or more times. This rearrangement joins TRBV11-2 to TRBJ2-5, with 8 positions matching TRBD2. Germline loops: CDR1 SGHAT, CDR2 FQNNGV. V was pared by 5 bases and J by 1 base, with 9 bases of the junction left unmatched. CDR3 size: 16 residues. The CDR3: CASSPGERGFQETQYF. CDR3 nucleotides: TGTGCCAGCAGCCCCGGGGAGCGGGGGTTCCAAGAGACCCAGTACTTC.

This clonotype was recorded many times. J is TRBJ1-6 and V is TRBV5-1, with TRBD1 as a possible D gene (5 bases). Germline loops: CDR1 SGHRS, CDR2 YFSETQ. Trimming took 4 bases from V and 9 from J, leaving 23 bases between them. CDR3 length equals 17 residues. DNA of the CDR3: TGCGCCAGCAGCGAGGACATTATCGACAAGAAGGTTTCACCCCTCCACTTT. This translates into CASSEDIIDKKVSPLHF. The full variable domain, rest sourced from reference TRBV5-1 and TRBJ1-6, is KAGVTQTPRYLIKTRGQQVTLSCSPISGHRSVSWYQQTPGQGLQFLFEYFSETQRNKGNFPGRFSGRQFSNSRSEMNVSTLELGDSALYLCASSEDIIDKKVSPLHFGNGTRLTVT.

With regard to this clonotype: The junction departs from germline at one end; a sequencing error may be responsible. The J gene is TRBJ2-1, the V gene TRBV4-3, with 9 bases matching TRBD2. CDR3 size: 16 residues. Germline lookup yields CDR1 LGHNA and CDR2 YSLEER. The DNA for the CDR3 is TGCGTCAGCAGCCAGGACCCTAGCGGGATCACCAATGAGCAGTTCTTC. It is translated as CVSSQDPSGITNEQFF.

Note on this clonotype: A junction end diverges from the germline sequence, so it may reflect a read error. V and J are TRBV3-1 and TRBJ2-5; TRBD2 matches 10 bases. The CDR3 extends over 16 amino acids. Germline CDR1 is LGHDT and CDR2 is YNNKEL (reference sequence). The CDR3 loop is CASSQDWTSGEEAQYF. DNA of the CDR3: TGTGCCAGCAGCCAAGATTGGACTAGCGGAGAAGAGGCCCAGTACTTC.

Note on this clonotype: A much more abundant neighbour one base away suggests this may be a read error. The chain is built from TRBV2 and TRBJ1-1; D is unclear. Germline CDR1 is SNHLY and CDR2 is FYNNEI. The CDR3 has 14 residues. V gave up 7 bases and J gave up 5 bases, with 17 bases separating them. CDR3 region: CASKSGARITEAFF. The CDR3 DNA reads TGTGCCAGCAAATCCGGCGCAAGGATTACTGAAGCTTTCTTT.

For this clonotype: Germline is not matched at one junction end, which may reflect a read error. The chain employs TRBV20-1 and TRBJ2-5; 13 bases map to TRBD2. This CDR3 has 18 residues. Germline V gene data show CDR1 as DFQATT and CDR2 as SNEGSKA (reference sequence). CDR3 sequence (DNA): TGCGGTGCTAGAGATTTGGGACTAGCGGGACCCGGTTGGGAGACCCAGTACTTC. It encodes CGARDLGLAGPGWETQYF.

This chain connects TRBV19 to TRBJ1-3; D is perhaps TRBD1 (5 bases). V was pared by 4 bases and J by 3 bases, with 10 bases between. CDR1 and CDR2 from the germline V gene are LNHDA and SQIVND (reference sequence). The CDR3 has 14 amino acids. The CDR3 loop reads CASSNRDGGNTIYF. The DNA for the CDR3 is TGTGCCAGTAGTAACCGGGACGGTGGAAACACCATATATTTT.

The genes are TRBV5-1 and TRBJ2-7, with D possibly matching TRBD2 (5 bases). This CDR3 has 14 amino acids. Trimming took off 2 bases at V and 3 bases at J, with 12 bases between the two ends. The germline gives CDR1 SGHRS, CDR2 YFSETQ. As DNA, the CDR3 is TGCGCCAGCAGCTTACCGGGAAGTTACTACGAGCAGTACTTC. It is translated as CASSLPGSYYEQYF.

The sample holds a few counts of this clonotype. V usage is TRBV5-4 and J usage is TRBJ2-1; 7 bases fit TRBD2. The CDR3 covers 15 residues. The germline V gene encodes CDR1 SGHNT and CDR2 YYREEE (reference sequence). Trimming cost V 4 bases and J 8 bases; bases outside gene matches: 12. This chain's CDR3 is CASSISSGGRDEQFF. DNA of the CDR3: TGTGCCAGCAGCATCTCTAGCGGTGGGCGGGATGAGCAGTTCTTC. The variable domain in full, with the rest retrieved from reference TRBV5-4 and TRBJ2-1, is ETGVTQSPTHLIKTRGQQVTLRCSSQSGHNTVSWYQQALGQGPQFIFQYYREEENGRGNFPPRFSGLQFPNYSSELNVNALELDDSALYLCASSISSGGRDEQFFGPGTRLTVL.

This clonotype was seen at least ten times. V usage is TRBV27 and J usage is TRBJ1-5; 7 bases are shared with TRBD1. Germline CDR1 reads MNHEY; CDR2 reads SMNVEV (reference sequence). The CDR3 is 14 residues long. Trimming cost V 3 bases and J 3 bases; bases outside gene matches: 2. The CDR3 DNA follows: TGTGCCAGCAGTTTGGACAGGCTCAATCAGCCCCAGCATTTT. Translating gives CASSLDRLNQPQHF.

This clonotype has a count of ten or more. This chain joins TRBV7-9 and TRBJ2-4, with D unresolved. The germline V gene encodes CDR1 SEHNR and CDR2 FQNEAQ (reference sequence). This CDR3 comprises 15 residues. Trimming stripped 5 bases from V and 0 bases from J, with 11 bases between. The CDR3 bases are TGTGCCAGCAGCCTGACGACTTTAGCCAAAAACATTCAGTACTTC. As protein: CASSLTTLAKNIQYF.